The 10 T cell receptor beta chains below were found in one sample sequenced in a study of beta chain features in type 1 diabetes. The whole isolated RNA underwent reverse transcription, so sequencing captured expressed TCRB transcripts. Clones were read by immunoSEQ multiplex PCR, and TCRdb kept only the in-frame ones, dropping some. Seen here are tens of thousands of clones, roughly 34% observed once, and the top ten hold approximately 0.45%. Sequencing input: stem cell memory CD4+ T cells from blood. The receptors were sampled from a woman in her late teens or twenties in good health.

CDR3 residues: CASSIQGDEQYF. CDR3 DNA sequence: TGTGCCAGCAGTATACAGGGCGACGAGCAGTACTTC. The J gene is TRBJ2-7, the V gene TRBV6-6, with a possible D match to TRBD1 (6 bases). The CDR3 runs to 12 residues. The germline V gene has CDR1 MNHNY and CDR2 SVGAGI (reference sequence). Between the trimmed V and J ends, which lost 5 bases and 5 bases, there was a span of 10 bases.

The rearrangement links TRBV30 to TRBJ2-5, with 8 positions matching TRBD2. There are 13 residues in the CDR3. Germline V gives CDR1 GTSNPN, CDR2 SVGIG (reference sequence). DNA of the CDR3: TGTGCATATAGCGGGATGGAGAGAGAGACCCAGTACTTC. Translation: CAYSGMERETQYF. The entire variable domain, with the rest obtained from reference TRBV30 and TRBJ2-5, is as follows: SQTIHQWPATLVQPVGSPLSLECTVEGTSNPNLYWYRQAAGRGLQLLFYSVGIGQISSEVPQNLSASRPQDRQFILSSKKLLLSDSGFYLCAYSGMERETQYFGPGTRLLVL.

This clone was picked up a small number of times. V gene TRBV4-2 combines with J gene TRBJ1-5; 8 bases agree with TRBD1. The CDR3 loop spans 18 amino acids. Per the germline V gene, CDR1 is LGHNA and CDR2 is YNFKEQ. The V segment lost 0 bases and the J segment 2 bases; nucleotides outside the gene matches: 9. DNA of the CDR3: TGTGCCAGCAGCCAAGATCCCACAGGGGGGAATGGCAATCAGCCCCAGCATTTT. Translated: CASSQDPTGGNGNQPQHF.

The CDR3 here is CASSDTSGGYGEQYF. The CDR3 DNA reads as TGTGCCAGCAGTGATACTAGCGGGGGGTATGGCGAGCAGTACTTC. The chain has TRBV2 and TRBJ2-7, with 12 positions matching TRBD2. V was clipped by 3 bases and J by 6 bases; unmatched bases: 6. The CDR3 sequence is 15 residues long. Looked up from germline, CDR1 is SNHLY and CDR2 is FYNNEI. Drawing the rest from reference TRBV2 and TRBJ2-7, the complete variable domain is EPEVTQTPSHQVTQMGQEVILRCVPISNHLYFYWYRQILGQKVEFLVSFYNNEISEKSEIFDDQFSVERPDGSNFTLKIRSTKLEDSAMYFCASSDTSGGYGEQYFGPGTRLTVT.

This clone came up a few times. The rearrangement joins TRBV29-1 to TRBJ2-3; D is uncertain. There are 13 residues in the CDR3. Deletions cut 3 bases from V and 4 bases from J, with 11 bases between. CDR1 is SQVTM and CDR2 is ANQGSEA in the germline V gene. The CDR3 coding sequence is TGCAGCGTTGAGTACGCACAGTCAGATACGCAGTATTTT. Protein: CSVEYAQSDTQYF.

CDR3 bases: TGCGCCAGCAGCCAGACAGGGGGCTCTGGGGCCAACGTCCTGACTTTC. Residues: CASSQTGGSGANVLTF. The chain is built from TRBV4-3 and TRBJ2-6, with 9 bases lining up with TRBD1. Trimming removed 3 bases from V and 0 bases from J; junction bases left unmatched: 0. Per the germline V gene, CDR1 is LGHNA and CDR2 is YSLEER. The length of the CDR3 is 16 residues.

This rearrangement joins TRBV4-2 to TRBJ2-7, with D perhaps matching TRBD1 (6 bases). The V end lost 5 bases, the J end lost 3 bases, and 14 bases lay between the germline ends. Germline V gene lookup returns CDR1 LGHNA and CDR2 YNFKEQ. The CDR3 totals 14 residues. The CDR3 sequence: CASSVRRGYYEQYF. As DNA, the CDR3 is TGTGCCAGCAGCGTCCGCAGGGGATACTACGAGCAGTACTTC.

In this sample, this clone turned up a few times. The gene calls are TRBV28 and TRBJ1-2; TRBD1 might be the D (5 bases). Germline lookup yields CDR1 MDHEN and CDR2 SYDVKM. Trimming shortened V by 2 bases and J by 2 bases, and 9 bases separated the two germline ends. The length of the CDR3 is 14 residues. The CDR3 region is CASSLADTNYGYTF. The CDR3 DNA follows: TGTGCCAGCAGTTTAGCGGACACCAACTATGGCTACACCTTC.

This chain links TRBV30 with TRBJ2-2; 8 bases are a match to TRBD1. Germline CDR1 GTSNPN, CDR2 SVGIG (reference sequence). V lost 2 bases, J lost 5 bases, and 7 bases stayed unmatched. The CDR3 extends over 15 amino acids. CDR3 sequence reads: CAWSYFRGRTGELFF. DNA for the CDR3: TGTGCCTGGAGTTACTTCAGGGGGCGAACCGGGGAGCTGTTTTTT.

The chain employs TRBV7-2 and TRBJ2-5; TRBD2 matches at 7 bases. CDR1 and CDR2 from the germline V gene are SGHTA and FQGNSA. Losses at the gene ends were 5 bases for V and 5 bases for J; bases not matched to a gene: 8. The CDR3 is made up of 14 amino acids. Here the CDR3 reads CASSPGRGMETQYF. The CDR3 DNA sequence: TGTGCCAGCAGCCCGGGGAGGGGAATGGAGACCCAGTACTTC.